A single sample is the source of the 12 T cell receptor beta chains below, sequenced in a study of technical replicates of blood from a few donors. Here immunoSEQ multiplex PCR was the method, and the copy in TCRdb shows in-frame clones only, minus some. Of roughly 68,000 clones in the sample, 95% to 97% were seen once. Input material: T cells isolated from PBMCs. The receptor source for this set is a human donor in good health.

The V call is TRBV27, the J call TRBJ2-2; D perhaps matches TRBD1 (5 bases). Trimming stripped 2 bases from V and 0 bases from J, with 10 bases between. Per germline, CDR1 MNHEY and CDR2 SMNVEV (reference sequence). The CDR3 spans 16 residues. DNA for the CDR3: TGTGCCAGCAGTTTAATTTTCAGGGCGAACACCGGGGAGCTGTTTTTT. Its protein is CASSLIFRANTGELFF.

The chain links TRBV4-1 to TRBJ2-7, with TRBD1 matching over 8 bases. The J segment lost 3 bases and the V segment lost 1 base, leaving 2 bases of the junction unmatched. CDR1 and CDR2 from the germline V gene are MGHRA and YSYEKL. The CDR3 contains 14 residues. As DNA, the CDR3 is TGCGCCAGCAGCCAAGGACAGGGGATCTACGAGCAGTACTTC. This translates into CASSQGQGIYEQYF.

This sequence joins TRBV28 and TRBJ2-1; a weak D match, TRBD2 (6 bases). Trimming pared 7 bases from V and 7 bases from J, leaving 20 bases between. Germline V gene sequence: CDR1 MDHEN, CDR2 SYDVKM. CDR3 length equals 15 residues. CDR3 in DNA: TGTGCCAGCACTCGCGTCCAGGAGGGGAGGAATGAGCAGTTCTTC. Translated, it gives CASTRVQEGRNEQFF.

The CDR3 nucleotides are TGTGCCAGCAGTGAGCGGGAGCCCTACGAGCAGTACTTC. Protein: CASSEREPYEQYF. The rearrangement links TRBV6-1 to TRBJ2-7, with 7 bases matching TRBD2. There are 13 residues in the CDR3. V dropped 3 bases and J dropped 2; count of bases not matched to a gene: 1. Germline V CDR1 and CDR2: MNHNS, SASEGT.

The chain is built from TRBV27 and TRBJ1-1; the D gene is possibly TRBD1 (5 bases). The germline gives CDR1 MNHEY, CDR2 SMNVEV (reference sequence). V was shortened by 8 bases and J by 0 bases, with 13 bases between the two germline ends. The CDR3 consists of 14 residues. The chain's CDR3 is CASGADVLNTEAFF. CDR3 DNA sequence: TGTGCCAGCGGGGCGGACGTACTGAACACTGAAGCTTTCTTT.

The genes are TRBV9 and TRBJ2-2; TRBD2 agrees at 11 bases. V lost 2 bases, J lost 7 bases, and 13 bases stayed unmatched. CDR1 is SGDLS and CDR2 is YYNGEE in the germline V gene. This CDR3 comprises 18 residues. CDR3 loop: CASSVGLTSGRWYGELFF. In nucleotides, the CDR3 is TGTGCCAGCAGCGTCGGCCTTACTAGCGGGAGATGGTACGGGGAGCTGTTTTTT.

This clone was found a few times. The chain links TRBV2 to TRBJ2-1, with D perhaps TRBD1 (6 bases). Per the germline V gene, CDR1 is SNHLY and CDR2 is FYNNEI. V lost 2 bases to trimming and J lost 4 bases, with 15 bases between them. This CDR3 comprises 16 residues. The CDR3 loop reads CASSETIQGRYNEQFF. In nucleotides, the CDR3 is TGTGCCAGCAGTGAAACGATACAGGGTCGGTACAATGAGCAGTTCTTC.

This chain connects TRBV14 to TRBJ2-3, with 8 bases that match TRBD1. V lost 1 base to trimming and J lost 5 bases; unmatched junction nucleotides: 8. The germline gives CDR1 SGHDN, CDR2 FVKESK. CDR3 size: 16 residues. The CDR3 here is CASSQVTGAKGDTQYF. The CDR3 DNA reads TGTGCCAGCAGCCAAGTGACAGGGGCCAAGGGAGATACGCAGTATTTT.

The rearrangement joins TRBV5-1 to TRBJ2-3, with 8 bases lining up with TRBD2. Germline V gene lookup returns CDR1 SGHRS and CDR2 YFSETQ. The CDR3 totals 15 residues. Trimming cost V 0 bases and J 1 base; bases outside gene matches: 1. The CDR3 loop reads CASSLVTSGTDTQYF. Written as DNA, the CDR3 is TGCGCCAGCAGCTTGGTGACTAGCGGCACAGATACGCAGTATTTT.

The genes are TRBV27 and TRBJ2-3; TRBD2 agrees at 9 bases. Per the germline V gene, CDR1 is MNHEY and CDR2 is SMNVEV (reference sequence). With 3 bases clipped from V and 4 bases from J, the junction kept 5 bases outside the gene matches. This CDR3 spans 15 amino acids. CDR3 nucleotides: TGTGCCAGCAGTTTCCTAGCGGGATGGCCAGATACGCAGTATTTT. Its protein product is CASSFLAGWPDTQYF.

The gene calls are TRBV19 and TRBJ2-2; D is perhaps TRBD1 (5 bases). The V end lost 7 bases, the J end lost 7 bases, and 13 bases lay between the germline ends. Germline-derived CDR1 and CDR2 are LNHDA and SQIVND (reference sequence). The CDR3 runs to 13 residues. Here the CDR3 DNA reads TGTGCCAGTAAAGGGGCGCAGGTCGGGGAGCTGTTTTTT. It codes for CASKGAQVGELFF. Full variable domain (missing parts from reference TRBV19 and TRBJ2-2): DGGITQSPKYLFRKEGQNVTLSCEQNLNHDAMYWYRQDPGQGLRLIYYSQIVNDFQKGDIAEGYSVSREKKESFPLTVTSAQKNPTAFYLCASKGAQVGELFFGEGSRLTVL.

The chain employs TRBV25-1 and TRBJ1-3; 7 bases are a match to TRBD1. CDR1 is MGHDK and CDR2 is SYGVNS in the germline V gene. The CDR3 sequence is 12 residues long. The V and J ends lost 4 bases and 13 bases, in that order; junction bases with no gene match: 7. Here the CDR3 reads CASSAGTEGIYF. CDR3 sequence (DNA): TGTGCCAGCAGTGCCGGGACAGAGGGGATATATTTT.